Described below is a single TCR beta chain sequence and its context. V was trimmed by 1 base and J by 5 bases, leaving 20 bases between them. The V gene's germline CDR1 is MGHRA and CDR2 YSYEKL. The CDR3 sequence is 17 residues long. The sample comes from a study of shared clonotypes between healthy human individuals. Study details: The donors, two women and a few men, were aged 18 to 49. Used for every donor were three CD4 naive, three CD4 memory, two CD8 naive and one CD8 memory plate.

At the deep level, the assay was run. Generated by immunoSEQ multiplex PCR, the TCRdb table keeps only in-frame clones and is missing some. This table has about 380,000 clones, 96% appearing once. Sequences were obtained from memory CD8+ T cells sorted from blood. Subset noted: CD45RO+ cells pooled with CCR7-negative TemRA cells. This receptor was taken from a man younger than 40 in good health. The chain has TRBV4-1 and TRBJ2-5; perhaps TRBD2 as D (6 bases). The CDR3 DNA follows: TGCGCCAGCAGCCAAGGACGCCGGGACTTCGTTAGGGAGACCCAGTACTTC. Amino acids: CASSQGRRDFVRETQYF.